This T cell receptor (beta chain) appears in the sequencing data of a study of blood T cell repertoires in COVID-19. Study context: The samples span acute and convalescent COVID-19 from the United States, Italy and Spain. PBMCs, B-cell-depleted T cells, or T cells provided the cDNA or gDNA that made up the material.

The germline CDR1 and CDR2 sequences are ENHRY and SYGVKD. The CDR3 totals 16 residues. The V gene end was trimmed by 4 bases and the J gene end by 3 bases; junction bases not matched to a gene: 10. In the source study's methods: Counts of nucleated cells, estimated from reference gene primer amplification, were obtained. The repertoire was sequenced with immunoSEQ multiplex PCR; TCRdb's copy has only in-frame clones and lacks some. V and J calls and clone size are given by that table; D and trimming were obtained from the DNA. The data show more than 150,000 clones, roughly 79% seen once. The TCR originated in a man aged 55 to 70 with active or convalescent COVID-19. Sample: peripheral blood. The chain recombines TRBV10-3 with TRBJ2-5; 8 bases are shared with TRBD1. CDR3 nucleotides: TGTGCCATCAGTGCCCAGGACAGGGATAATGAAGAGACCCAGTACTTC. It codes for CAISAQDRDNEETQYF.